This entry describes one TCR beta chain. A sample-barcoded 5' primer and a J-beta primer mix were used in a second PCR of roughly 6 to 11 cycles. TCRdb ran MiXCR on the 5' RACE reads and lists one entry per CDR3 protein. The data contain under 2,000,000 distinct CDR3 sequences, less than 50% of them singletons. Germline values: CDR1 ENHRY, CDR2 SYGVKD. V was trimmed by 6 bases and J by 1 base, leaving 9 bases between them. The CDR3 spans 13 residues. This sample was taken from a study of blood T cells in healthy people across ages. What was sequenced was blood. This clonotype was obtained from a woman aged 40 to 50 in good health. The genes are TRBV10-3 and TRBJ1-2; D is possibly TRBD1 (5 bases). The CDR3 DNA follows: TGTGCCATCAGCCCGGGGGGTAACTATGGCTACACCTTC. Its protein is CAISPGGNYGYTF.